This T cell receptor beta chain emerged from a study of CD8 T cells in ankylosing spondylitis. Quantitative 5'-RACE was performed with molecular barcodes, and it yielded the TCR beta libraries. TCRdb recomputed calls from the 5' RACE reads with MiXCR, one row per CDR3 protein. This table has fewer than 550,000 distinct CDR3 sequences, roughly 5% appearing once. This clonotype was counted at least ten times. Its cognate antigen is unknown. Compared with germline, one end of the junction differs, possibly owing to a read error. Study outcomes and limitations: From matched ankylosing spondylitis synovial fluid, disease-linked clones were reportedly recovered at significantly enriched levels. Characteristic, it appeared, of ankylosing spondylitis blood was a TCR beta motif of several highly homologous variants.

This TCR derives from a male donor with ankylosing spondylitis. The sequenced sample consisted of blood, either unsorted or a sorted T cell fraction (not recorded which).

The CDR3 sequence: CASSPRFGREECF. As DNA, the CDR3 is TGTGCCAGCAGCCCCCGTTTTGGGCGGGAAGAATGCTTC. The V and J genes are TRBV7-2 and TRBJ2-4; possible D gene TRBD2, 6 bases. This CDR3 region has 13 residues. In germline, CDR1 is SGHTA, CDR2 FQGNSA.